One T cell receptor (beta chain) is described in this entry. Per the germline V gene, CDR1 is ENHRY and CDR2 is SYGVKD. The CDR3 extends over 16 amino acids. Unmatched junction bases numbered 11, after V lost 7 bases and J lost 0 bases. From the RT-PCR reads, TCRdb called clonotypes with MiXCR, one entry per CDR3 protein. The sample comprises about 680,000 distinct CDR3 sequences, approximately 14% of which are singletons, and around 3.3% rests with the top ten. The rearrangement uses TRBV10-3 and TRBJ1-1; 7 bases map to TRBD1. Source material: memory CD4+ T cells from blood. The TCR was taken from a female donor in good health, serving as a healthy control. Here the CDR3 reads CAITRSSGQVNTEAFF. Written as DNA, the CDR3 is TGTGCCATCACGCGAAGCTCCGGACAGGTGAACACTGAAGCTTTCTTT.